This T cell receptor beta chain comes out of a study of T cell responses to AZD1222 COVID-19 vaccine. Generated by immunoSEQ multiplex PCR, the TCRdb table keeps only in-frame clones and is missing some. The sample carries approximately 120,000 clones, 92% recorded once. This clone was recorded once. The antigen remains undetermined. The V gene end was trimmed by 5 bases and the J gene end by 9 bases; junction bases not matched to a gene: 11. Germline CDR1 reads MNHEY; CDR2 reads SMNVEV (reference sequence). This CDR3 is 15 amino acids long. Regarding the study as a whole: Sampling captured repertoires only after the peak T cell response. The donor group comprised mostly white British people and more females; the analysis possibly underestimated clonal diversity. Spike-specific TCR breadth rose after two AZD1222 doses, and depth rose as well.

The receptor comes from an adult in good health. Specimen: peripheral blood, collected on day 0 of AZD1222 vaccination. This chain uses TRBV27 with TRBJ1-5, with 9 bases that match TRBD1. In nucleotides, the CDR3 is TGTGCCAGCAGTCAGGAGGGGACAGGGCCTCCGCCCCAGCATTTT. This sequence encodes CASSQEGTGPPPQHF.